This T cell receptor (beta chain) was recorded in a study of Graves' ophthalmopathy and Graves' hyperthyroidism. This clonotype has a count of ten or more. Amplified TCR beta CDR3 regions were obtained using RNA transcripts as template. First-round RT-PCR employed HTBI primers, with a second-round multiplex PCR after it. TCRdb independently ran MiXCR on the multiplex PCR reads; one entry per CDR3 protein. The sample lists about 380,000 distinct CDR3 sequences; approximately 15% were seen once. The V end was cut by 2 bases, the J end by 0 bases, with 7 bases between. CDR3 length: 15 amino acids. Germline loops: CDR1 MDHEN, CDR2 SYDVKM.

The material sequenced was peripheral blood. V is TRBV28 and J is TRBJ1-4; weak D call: TRBD1 (6 bases). This receptor was identified in a woman aged 18-35 years with stable Graves' hyperthyroidism. CDR3 sequence: CASSLGGATNEKLFF. In DNA form, the CDR3 reads TGTGCCAGCAGTTTAGGGGGCGCAACTAATGAAAAACTGTTTTTT.